These 2 T cell receptor beta chains were sequenced from one sample in a study of T cell clonality in common variable immunodeficiency. Only in-frame clones appear in the TCRdb table, and some are missing; sequencing was by immunoSEQ multiplex PCR. The data show tens of thousands of clones, none appearing only once, with less than 4.5% held by the ten largest. Sequenced sample: peripheral blood mononuclear cells. The receptor source for this set is a person aged 18 to 75 in good health.

In this sample, this clone turned up many times. The read terminates 3 residues before the CDR3 end, so the remaining end is supplied by the germline J gene. The chain combines TRBV10-3 with TRBJ2-2; perhaps TRBD2 as D (6 bases). The CDR3 covers 16 residues. V lost 3 bases and J lost 6, with 17 bases in between. Per the germline V gene, CDR1 is ENHRY and CDR2 is SYGVKD. The CDR3 protein is CAISDPGGEGAGELFF. Incomplete CDR3 DNA: TGTGCCATCAGTGACCCCGGCGGGGAAGGAGCCGGGGAG.

This clone was counted between two and nine times. The CDR3 end lies 3 residues beyond the end of the read and is filled in from the germline J gene. The gene calls are TRBV18 and TRBJ1-2, with D hard to call. This CDR3 comprises 13 residues. Germline-derived CDR1 and CDR2 are KGHSH and LQKENI. The CDR3 sequence: CASSRRVDSDYTF. The CDR3 bases that were read are TGTGCCAGCTCACGACGAGTTGACTCCGAC.